The 4 T cell receptor beta chains below all came from one sample that was sequenced in a study of multiple sclerosis patients with progressive multifocal leukoencephalopathy. Regarding time point: 5 to 6 months of natalizumab therapy. Clones were sequenced by immunoSEQ multiplex PCR, and TCRdb holds only the in-frame ones, with some missing. Among about 30,000 clones, nearly 90% were seen once, and the ten largest hold 1.5%. This material consisted of PBMCs, taken from a patient treated with natalizumab. These receptors originate from a human donor with multiple sclerosis.

The chain joins TRBV6-5 to TRBJ2-7, with a tentative D call TRBD2 (5 bases). CDR3 length: 15 amino acids. Germline V CDR1 and CDR2: MNHEY, SVGAGI. V shed 1 base and J shed 6 bases, with 16 bases lying between them. The CDR3 region is CASSYWAGGSLEQYF. In DNA form, the CDR3 reads TGTGCCAGCAGTTACTGGGCGGGTGGGAGTCTCGAGCAGTACTTC.

The rearrangement uses TRBV5-1 and TRBJ2-3, with D uncertain. The V gene lost 0 bases and the J gene lost 4 bases, with 9 bases spanning the gap. Germline CDR1 and CDR2: SGHRS and YFSETQ. CDR3 length: 14 amino acids. The CDR3, as DNA: TGCGCCAGCAGCTTGGGGGGTTTCGCAGATACGCAGTATTTT. Its protein product is CASSLGGFADTQYF.

The genes are TRBV27 and TRBJ2-5; TRBD1 agrees at 7 bases. The germline V gene has CDR1 MNHEY and CDR2 SMNVEV (reference sequence). Trimming removed 3 bases from V and 2 bases from J; junction bases left unmatched: 12. The CDR3 sequence is 17 residues long. CDR3 DNA sequence: TGTGCCAGCAGTTTCAGGGGCTTAGAGGGGGCTCAAGAGACCCAGTACTTC. This sequence encodes CASSFRGLEGAQETQYF.

J is TRBJ2-1 and V is TRBV27, with 10 bases lining up with TRBD2. This CDR3 is built from 14 residues. Germline V gene lookup returns CDR1 MNHEY and CDR2 SMNVEV (reference sequence). Losses at the gene ends were 7 bases for V and 8 bases for J; bases not matched to a gene: 8. The CDR3 here is CASITSAGGDEQFF. CDR3 in DNA: TGTGCCAGCATTACTTCAGCGGGAGGGGATGAGCAGTTCTTC.